This T cell receptor (beta chain) came from a study of blood T cells in healthy people across ages. Notes on the study in general: Age advanced and TCR beta diversity per million T cells fell, roughly linearly. Considered underestimates were the diversity estimates obtained from one million T cells.

This clonotype was seen only a few times. Antigen unknown. The CDR3 covers 15 residues. The germline gives CDR1 LGHNA, CDR2 YNFKEQ. With 3 bases removed from V and 9 bases from J, the gap between germline ends came to 20 bases. It was with a sample-barcoded 5' primer and a J-beta primer mix that a second PCR of roughly 7 to 12 cycles was run. One entry per CDR3 protein, called by TCRdb with MiXCR from the 5' RACE reads. The sample yields 550,000 to 800,000 distinct CDR3 sequences, around 21% seen once. The chain carries TRBV4-2 and TRBJ2-5; D not certain. The source of this sequence is a man between 70 and 80 years old in good health. Sequencing was performed on blood. Here the CDR3 DNA reads TGTGCCAGCAGCCAGTATCTCCCTCAGACAAAGCCCCAGTACTTC. Translation: CASSQYLPQTKPQYF.